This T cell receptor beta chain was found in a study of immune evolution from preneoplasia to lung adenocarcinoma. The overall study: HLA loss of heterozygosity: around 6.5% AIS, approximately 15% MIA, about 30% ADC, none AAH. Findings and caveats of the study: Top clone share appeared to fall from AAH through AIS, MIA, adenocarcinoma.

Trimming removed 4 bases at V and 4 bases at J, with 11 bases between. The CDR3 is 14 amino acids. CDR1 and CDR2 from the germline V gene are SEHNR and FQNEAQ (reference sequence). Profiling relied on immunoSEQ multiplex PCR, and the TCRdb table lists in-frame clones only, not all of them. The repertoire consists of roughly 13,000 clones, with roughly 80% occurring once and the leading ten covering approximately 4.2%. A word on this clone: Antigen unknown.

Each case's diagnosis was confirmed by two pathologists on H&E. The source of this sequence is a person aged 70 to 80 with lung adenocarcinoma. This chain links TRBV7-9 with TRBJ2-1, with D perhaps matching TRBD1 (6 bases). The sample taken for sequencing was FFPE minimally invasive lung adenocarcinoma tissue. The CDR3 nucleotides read TGTGCCAGCAGCTCGACAGGTATTTACAATGAGCAGTTCTTC. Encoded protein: CASSSTGIYNEQFF.